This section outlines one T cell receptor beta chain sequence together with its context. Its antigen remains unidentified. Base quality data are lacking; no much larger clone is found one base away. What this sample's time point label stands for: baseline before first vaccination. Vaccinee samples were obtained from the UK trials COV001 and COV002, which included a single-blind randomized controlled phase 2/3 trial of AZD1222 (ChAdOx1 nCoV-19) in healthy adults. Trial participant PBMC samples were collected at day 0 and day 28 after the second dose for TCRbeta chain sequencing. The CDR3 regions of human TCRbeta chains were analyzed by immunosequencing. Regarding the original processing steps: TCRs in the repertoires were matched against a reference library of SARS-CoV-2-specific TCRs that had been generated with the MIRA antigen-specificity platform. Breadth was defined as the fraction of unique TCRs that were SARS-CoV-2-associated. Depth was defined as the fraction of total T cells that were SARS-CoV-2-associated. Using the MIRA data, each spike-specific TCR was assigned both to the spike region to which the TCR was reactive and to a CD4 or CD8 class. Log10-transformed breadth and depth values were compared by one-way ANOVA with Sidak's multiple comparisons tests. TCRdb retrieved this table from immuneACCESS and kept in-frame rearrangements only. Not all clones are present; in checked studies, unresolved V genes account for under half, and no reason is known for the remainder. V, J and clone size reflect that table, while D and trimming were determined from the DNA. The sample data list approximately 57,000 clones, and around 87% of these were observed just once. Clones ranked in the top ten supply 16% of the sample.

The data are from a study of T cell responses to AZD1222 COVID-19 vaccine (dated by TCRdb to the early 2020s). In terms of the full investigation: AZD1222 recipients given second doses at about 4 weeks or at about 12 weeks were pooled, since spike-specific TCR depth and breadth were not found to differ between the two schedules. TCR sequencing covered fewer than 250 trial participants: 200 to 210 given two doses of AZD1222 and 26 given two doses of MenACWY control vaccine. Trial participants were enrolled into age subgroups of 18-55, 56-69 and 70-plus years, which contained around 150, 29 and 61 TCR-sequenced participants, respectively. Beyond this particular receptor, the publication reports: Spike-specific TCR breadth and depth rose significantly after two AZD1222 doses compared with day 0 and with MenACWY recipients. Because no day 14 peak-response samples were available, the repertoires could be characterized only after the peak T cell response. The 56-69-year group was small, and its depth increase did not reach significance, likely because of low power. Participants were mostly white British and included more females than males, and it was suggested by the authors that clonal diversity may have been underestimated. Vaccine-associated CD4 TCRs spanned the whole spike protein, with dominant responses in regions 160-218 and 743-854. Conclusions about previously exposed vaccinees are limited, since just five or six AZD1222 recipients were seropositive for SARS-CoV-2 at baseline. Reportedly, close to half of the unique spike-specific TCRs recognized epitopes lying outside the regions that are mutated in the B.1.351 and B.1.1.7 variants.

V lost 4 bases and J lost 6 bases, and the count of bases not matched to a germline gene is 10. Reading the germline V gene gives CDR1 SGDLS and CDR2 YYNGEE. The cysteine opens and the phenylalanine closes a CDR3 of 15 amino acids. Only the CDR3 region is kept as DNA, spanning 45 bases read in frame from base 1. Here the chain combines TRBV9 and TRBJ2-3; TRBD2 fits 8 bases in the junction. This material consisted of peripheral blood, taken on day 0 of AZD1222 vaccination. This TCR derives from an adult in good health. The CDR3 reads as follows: CASSWGAGGGDTQYF. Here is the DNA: TGTGCCAGCAGCTGGGGGGCGGGAGGCGGTGATACGCAGTATTTT.